The entry that follows covers one TCR beta chain sequence. Antigen specificity is unknown. Germline lookup yields CDR1 SGHRS and CDR2 YFSETQ. J gave up 6 bases and V 0 bases, and 7 bases lay outside the gene matches. The CDR3 covers 16 residues. The data originate from a study of T cells in localized non-small cell lung cancer. Findings of the study overall: Adjacent uninvolved lung tissue had the highest T cell clonality, exceeding tumor. The appearance of a median approximately 57 of the top 100 tumor clones was seen in adjacent lung.

Using immunoSEQ multiplex PCR, the repertoire was profiled, and TCRdb retains in-frame clones only, with some absent. The sample yields 90,000 or so clones, roughly 90% seen once. This receptor was taken from a man between 40 and 70 years old with stage I squamous cell lung carcinoma. Sequenced here: peripheral blood, sampled before any cancer treatment. The chain carries TRBV5-1 and TRBJ2-1; 9 bases align to TRBD2. CDR3 sequence reads: CASSLGPSGGTNEQFF. The CDR3 DNA reads TGCGCCAGCAGCTTGGGACCCAGCGGGGGGACCAATGAGCAGTTCTTC.